These 18 T cell receptor beta chains share one sample of origin, sequenced in a study of blood T cell repertoires in COVID-19. Sequencing was performed with immunoSEQ multiplex PCR; in TCRdb, only in-frame clones are kept and a portion is missing. The profile covers about 35,000 clones, with roughly nine tenths appearing a single time and 2% to 2.5% taken by the ten largest. Input material: peripheral blood. The receptor source for this set is a man aged 50 to 60 with active COVID-19.

This clone was seen once. The chain is built from TRBV5-1 and TRBJ1-4; TRBD1 might be the D (5 bases). The V gene's germline CDR1 is SGHRS and CDR2 YFSETQ. There are 15 residues in the CDR3. Trimming cost V 3 bases and J 7 bases, with 16 bases left between them. The CDR3, as DNA: TGCGCCAGCAGCTCCGGGACTGACGTAACTGAAAAACTGTTTTTT. Protein: CASSSGTDVTEKLFF.

The CDR3 nucleotides are TGTGCCAGCAGCTTAGAGGATAATATTGGCTACACCTTC. This gives the protein CASSLEDNIGYTF. The rearrangement links TRBV5-6 to TRBJ1-2, with D unclear. The CDR3 extends over 13 amino acids. Between the trimmed V and J ends, which lost 2 bases and 7 bases, there was a span of 12 bases. Per germline, CDR1 SGHDT and CDR2 YYEEEE.

This clone was counted once. The chain employs TRBV20-1 and TRBJ2-5; perhaps TRBD2 as D (6 bases). Germline assignment: CDR1 DFQATT and CDR2 SNEGSKA (reference sequence). The CDR3 sequence is 13 residues long. Trimming left V 3 bases short and J 1 base short, with 9 bases between. The CDR3 DNA reads TGCAGTGCTAGTGCGGGGATCCAAGAGACCCAGTACTTC. Translation gives CSASAGIQETQYF.

V gene TRBV2 combines with J gene TRBJ2-5; a weak D match, TRBD1 (5 bases). CDR1 SNHLY and CDR2 FYNNEI come from the germline V gene. V was clipped by 6 bases and J by 1 base, with 9 bases between them. This CDR3 contains 13 residues. CDR3 DNA: TGTGCCAGCAGAAAGGGGCCCCAAGAGACCCAGTACTTC. Protein sequence: CASRKGPQETQYF. Variable domain in full (rest from reference TRBV2 and TRBJ2-5): EPEVTQTPSHQVTQMGQEVILRCVPISNHLYFYWYRQILGQKVEFLVSFYNNEISEKSEIFDDQFSVERPDGSNFTLKIRSTKLEDSAMYFCASRKGPQETQYFGPGTRLLVL.

This clone came up a few times. The chain combines TRBV30 with TRBJ1-2; 9 bases match TRBD1. This CDR3 contains 14 residues. The J segment lost 8 bases and the V segment lost 0 bases, leaving 7 bases of the junction unmatched. Germline V gene lookup returns CDR1 GTSNPN and CDR2 SVGIG (reference sequence). DNA for the CDR3: TGTGCCTGGAGTGTACAGAGGACAGGGGTCGGCTACACCTTC. It specifies CAWSVQRTGVGYTF.

The chain is built from TRBV3-1 (or the pseudogene TRBV3-2) and TRBJ2-5, with 7 bases aligning to TRBD2. The trim removed 0 bases at V and 7 bases at J, leaving 8 bases unmatched. This CDR3 contains 15 residues. In germline, CDR1 is LGHDT, CDR2 YNNKEL (reference sequence). As DNA, the CDR3 is TGTGCCAGCAGCCAAGATAGAGCGGGGCCCAGGACCCAGTACTTC. The encoded protein is CASSQDRAGPRTQYF.

This clone has just one count. CDR3 amino acids: CASSRDRGQYF. The DNA of the CDR3 is TGTGCCAGCAGCCGGGACAGGGGTCAGTACTTC. This chain joins TRBV7-9 and TRBJ2-7; 10 bases line up with TRBD1. CDR3 length: 11 residues. CDR1 and CDR2 from the germline V gene are SEHNR and FQNEAQ (reference sequence). V was pared by 5 bases and J by 10 bases, with 2 bases of the junction left unmatched.

The chain couples TRBV5-4 to TRBJ2-3; 7 nucleotides line up with TRBD2. CDR3 length: 14 amino acids. Trimming removed 4 bases from V and 6 bases from J; junction bases left unmatched: 8. From germline, CDR1 is SGHNT and CDR2 YYREEE (reference sequence). CDR3 nucleotide sequence: TGTGCCAGCAGCCCCCCTGACGGGGGGGATACGCAGTATTTT. This translates into CASSPPDGGDTQYF.

CDR3 region: CASSGKLAGTMDTQYF. DNA for the CDR3: TGTGCCAGCAGTGGCAAACTAGCGGGGACCATGGATACGCAGTATTTT. The gene calls are TRBV2 and TRBJ2-3; TRBD2 aligns across 10 bases. From germline, CDR1 is SNHLY and CDR2 FYNNEI. This CDR3 is built from 16 residues. Trimming cost V 4 bases and J 6 bases; bases outside gene matches: 10. Full variable domain (rest looked up from reference TRBV2 and TRBJ2-3): EPEVTQTPSHQVTQMGQEVILRCVPISNHLYFYWYRQILGQKVEFLVSFYNNEISEKSEIFDDQFSVERPDGSNFTLKIRSTKLEDSAMYFCASSGKLAGTMDTQYFGPGTRLTVL.

This sequence joins TRBV18 and TRBJ2-2; D remains ambiguous. The germline V gene encodes CDR1 KGHSH and CDR2 LQKENI. This CDR3 is built from 16 residues. V dropped 3 bases and J dropped 0 bases, with 11 bases sitting between them. The CDR3 sequence is CASSPPVAPNTGELFF. The CDR3, as DNA: TGTGCCAGCTCACCCCCAGTAGCCCCGAACACCGGGGAGCTGTTTTTT.

The chain carries TRBV7-2 and TRBJ1-4; D is uncertain. CDR1 and CDR2 from the germline V gene are SGHTA and FQGNSA. Trimming took 4 bases from V and 3 from J, leaving 15 bases between them. The CDR3 length is 16 residues. The CDR3 nucleotides are TGTGCCAGCAGCTCCCTTCTTCCCGGGTCTAATGAAAAACTGTTTTTT. It translates to CASSSLLPGSNEKLFF.

The chain carries TRBV7-2 and TRBJ2-1, with 10 bases lining up with TRBD2. J gave up 2 bases and V 1 base, and 2 bases lay outside the gene matches. The CDR3 runs to 16 residues. Germline V gene data show CDR1 as SGHTA and CDR2 as FQGNSA. The CDR3: CASSLDGTSAYNEQFF. CDR3 bases: TGTGCCAGCAGCTTAGACGGGACTAGCGCCTACAATGAGCAGTTCTTC. The whole variable domain, filled in from reference TRBV7-2 and TRBJ2-1, reads GAGVSQSPSNKVTEKGKDVELRCDPISGHTALYWYRQSLGQGLEFLIYFQGNSAPDKSGLPSDRFSAERTGGSVSTLTIQRTQQEDSAVYLCASSLDGTSAYNEQFFGPGTRLTVL.

This chain connects TRBV3-1 (or the pseudogene TRBV3-2) to TRBJ1-1; possibly TRBD1 for D (5 bases). The CDR3 runs to 15 residues. Germline-derived CDR1 and CDR2 are LGHDT and YNNKEL (reference sequence). V was cut by 1 base and J by 1 base, with 10 bases left in between. The CDR3 reads CASSQAPTGNTEAFF. For the CDR3, the DNA is TGTGCCAGCAGCCAAGCTCCTACAGGGAACACTGAAGCTTTCTTT.

V is TRBV7-2 and J is TRBJ2-7, with D maybe TRBD1 (6 bases). In germline, CDR1 is SGHTA, CDR2 FQGNSA. The V end was cut by 1 base, the J end by 5 bases, with 9 bases between. The CDR3 covers 13 residues. CDR3 sequence reads: CASSLVRQDEQYF. The CDR3 bases are TGTGCCAGCAGCTTAGTAAGACAGGACGAGCAGTACTTC.

V gene TRBV5-1 combines with J gene TRBJ2-7, with 10 bases identical to TRBD2. CDR1 and CDR2 (germline): SGHRS, YFSETQ. This CDR3 is 14 amino acids long. Trimming removed 3 bases from V and 3 bases from J; junction bases left unmatched: 3. The CDR3 sequence is CASSSTSGNYEQYF. The CDR3 DNA sequence: TGCGCCAGCAGCTCTACTAGCGGGAACTACGAGCAGTACTTC.

The chain uses TRBV11-3 and TRBJ2-3, with no clear D. Germline CDR1 SGHNT, CDR2 YENEEA. Trimming removed 3 bases at V and 2 bases at J, with 3 bases between. CDR3 length: 12 residues. CDR3 sequence: CASSFHTDTQYF. Written as DNA, the CDR3 is TGTGCCAGCAGCTTTCACACAGATACGCAGTATTTT.

The chain joins TRBV6-5 to TRBJ2-7, with TRBD2 as a possible D gene (6 bases). The germline V gene has CDR1 MNHEY and CDR2 SVGAGI. V dropped 5 bases and J dropped 0 bases, with 11 bases sitting between them. The CDR3 length is 14 residues. DNA for the CDR3: TGTGCCAGCAGTATGGGGGGTGGCTCCTACGAGCAGTACTTC. This sequence encodes CASSMGGGSYEQYF.

The rearrangement uses TRBV18 and TRBJ2-2; the match to TRBD1 covers 7 bases. The CDR3 spans 15 residues. Germline V lookup: CDR1 KGHSH, CDR2 LQKENI. With 2 bases clipped from V and 7 bases from J, the junction kept 7 bases outside the gene matches. The CDR3 DNA reads TGTGCCAGCTCACCAACGACAGGGAGAGTCGGGGAGCTGTTTTTT. This sequence encodes CASSPTTGRVGELFF. Full variable domain (rest looked up from reference TRBV18 and TRBJ2-2): NAGVMQNPRHLVRRRGQEARLRCSPMKGHSHVYWYRQLPEEGLKFMVYLQKENIIDESGMPKERFSAEFPKEGPSILRIQQVVRGDSAAYFCASSPTTGRVGELFFGEGSRLTVL.